Below are 27 T cell receptor beta chains sequenced from a single sample in a study of PD-L1 blockade in urothelial cancer. Noted time point: peripheral blood 6 weeks after treatment start. This table comes from immunoSEQ multiplex PCR, and its TCRdb copy is limited to in-frame clones, with some not included. The sample holds about 50,000 clones, around 85% seen once. Here the sequenced sample was PBMCs, taken around atezolizumab (anti-PD-L1) treatment. The receptor set was obtained from a man aged 50-60 years with urothelial cancer.

This chain connects TRBV25-1 to TRBJ2-2; no clear D gene. V lost 5 bases and J lost 4, with 11 bases in between. The CDR3 runs to 14 residues. Per germline, CDR1 MGHDK and CDR2 SYGVNS. The CDR3 loop is CASSQRLFTGELFF. The CDR3, as DNA: TGTGCCAGCAGTCAGCGCTTGTTCACCGGGGAGCTGTTTTTT.

This chain connects TRBV9 to TRBJ2-1, with a possible D match to TRBD1 (6 bases). The V end was cut by 5 bases, the J end by 0 bases, with 9 bases between. Germline V lookup: CDR1 SGDLS, CDR2 YYNGEE. CDR3 length equals 14 residues. Here the CDR3 reads CASSYRVSYNEQFF. CDR3 in DNA: TGTGCCAGCAGTTACAGGGTCTCCTACAATGAGCAGTTCTTC.

This rearrangement joins TRBV18 to TRBJ1-1, with a tentative D call TRBD1 (5 bases). V was clipped by 3 bases and J by 0 bases, with 8 bases between them. Germline V gives CDR1 KGHSH, CDR2 LQKENI. CDR3 size: 14 residues. The CDR3 DNA sequence: TGTGCCAGCTCACCCAGGGTCTTGAACACTGAAGCTTTCTTT. As protein: CASSPRVLNTEAFF.

In its sample, this clone was seen a few times. This chain joins TRBV5-1 and TRBJ2-2; D not resolved. CDR3 length equals 14 residues. V was pared by 6 bases and J by 1 base, with 10 bases between. From germline, CDR1 is SGHRS and CDR2 YFSETQ. CDR3 residues: CASKLSLNTGELFF. In DNA, the CDR3 is TGCGCCAGCAAACTTTCATTGAACACCGGGGAGCTGTTTTTT.

The chain employs TRBV4-3 and TRBJ2-2, with no clear D. The V end lost 0 bases, the J end lost 4 bases, and 6 bases lay between the germline ends. Per germline, CDR1 LGHNA and CDR2 YSLEER. The CDR3 has 14 amino acids. CDR3 bases: TGCGCCAGCAGCCAAGATGTAGTCACCGGGGAGCTGTTTTTT. This translates into CASSQDVVTGELFF.

The chain has TRBV7-6 and TRBJ2-1; the D is unclear. CDR3 length equals 14 residues. V lost 5 bases and J 5 bases, leaving 13 bases between the germline ends. Germline assignment: CDR1 SGHVS and CDR2 FNYEAQ. The CDR3, as DNA: TGTGCCAGCAGCCTTTTTCACAGAGACAATGAGCAGTTCTTC. Amino acids: CASSLFHRDNEQFF.

This chain links TRBV6-5 with TRBJ2-6, with TRBD1 matching 8 bases. This CDR3 spans 16 amino acids. Trimming at V came to 2 bases and at J to 4 bases, leaving 4 bases not matched to a gene. The germline gives CDR1 MNHEY, CDR2 SVGAGI. The DNA of the CDR3 is TGTGCCAGCAGTTACGGGACAGGTCTGGGGGCCAACGTCCTGACTTTC. This encodes CASSYGTGLGANVLTF.

Only one count was recorded for this clone. The V call is TRBV6-1, the J call TRBJ2-7, with D hard to call. The CDR3 extends over 12 amino acids. Germline V gene data show CDR1 as MNHNS and CDR2 as SASEGT. The ends were cut back, 5 bases at V and 7 bases at J, with 12 bases in the middle. The CDR3 is CASSTNGLEQYF. CDR3 nucleotide sequence: TGTGCCAGCAGTACCAATGGGCTTGAGCAGTACTTC.

Note on this clone: A read error may produce the germline difference seen at one junction end. J is TRBJ1-1 and V is TRBV6-1; the match to TRBD1 covers 8 bases. The CDR3 contains 14 residues. In germline, CDR1 is MNHNS, CDR2 SASEGT. The CDR3 region is CASSEGLGTGEAFF. CDR3 in DNA: TGTGCCAGCAGCGAAGGGTTAGGGACAGGTGAAGCTTTCTTT.

The rearrangement uses TRBV5-6 and TRBJ2-1, with no clear D. This CDR3 region has 12 residues. Trimming took off 1 base at V and 9 bases at J, with 8 bases between the two ends. Per germline, CDR1 SGHDT and CDR2 YYEEEE. CDR3 sequence: CASSLRRFEQFF. CDR3 DNA: TGTGCCAGCAGCTTGAGGCGGTTTGAGCAGTTCTTC.

This clone was detected only once. The chain links TRBV20-1 to TRBJ1-1; D unresolved. Germline V gene sequence: CDR1 DFQATT, CDR2 SNEGSKA (reference sequence). This CDR3 region has 11 residues. The V gene lost 6 bases and the J gene lost 7 bases, with 12 bases spanning the gap. CDR3 loop: CSAMSGGEAFF. CDR3 DNA: TGCAGTGCCATGTCCGGAGGTGAAGCTTTCTTT.

The rearrangement joins TRBV15 to TRBJ1-2; D is unresolved. Germline CDR1 LNHNV, CDR2 YYDKDF (reference sequence). The CDR3 consists of 14 residues. Trimming stripped 3 bases from V and 2 bases from J, with 10 bases between. The CDR3, as DNA: TGTGCCACCAGCAGCGGCGGGAGCAACTATGGCTACACCTTC. Translation gives CATSSGGSNYGYTF. Variable domain in full (rest from reference TRBV15 and TRBJ1-2): DAMVIQNPRYQVTQFGKPVTLSCSQTLNHNVMYWYQQKSSQAPKLLFHYYDKDFNNEADTPDNFQSRRPNTSFCFLDIRSPGLGDTAMYLCATSSGGSNYGYTFGSGTRLTVV.

V usage is TRBV12-2 and J usage is TRBJ2-1; TRBD2, as called in the table, went unchecked against the DNA. TRBV12-2 is a documented pseudogene. The CDR3 extends over 16 amino acids. The CDR3 reads CASRLARGRAYNEQFF. DNA of the CDR3: TGTGCAAGTCGCTTAGCCCGCGGGAGGGCCTACAATGAGCAGTTCTTC.

V usage is TRBV2 and J usage is TRBJ2-2; 12 nucleotides line up with TRBD2. Trimming cost V 2 bases and J 0 bases; bases outside gene matches: 4. CDR1 SNHLY and CDR2 FYNNEI come from the germline V gene. The CDR3 totals 18 residues. The CDR3 DNA follows: TGTGCCAGCAGTGAAAGGTCTAGCGGGGGGGCGAACACCGGGGAGCTGTTTTTT. Translation: CASSERSSGGANTGELFF.

The chain has TRBV14 and TRBJ1-1; tentatively, D is TRBD1 (5 bases). The germline gives CDR1 SGHDN, CDR2 FVKESK. V dropped 5 bases and J dropped 1 base, with 17 bases sitting between them. The CDR3 consists of 16 residues. CDR3 residues: CASSLGLREGNTEAFF. The CDR3 bases are TGTGCCAGCAGCTTAGGACTCAGGGAGGGGAACACTGAAGCTTTCTTT.

The chain employs TRBV6-1 and TRBJ1-2; 12 nucleotides match TRBD1. The CDR3 totals 15 residues. Trimming took 6 bases from V and 1 from J; bases not matched to a gene: 3. Germline loops: CDR1 MNHNS, CDR2 SASEGT. The chain's CDR3 is CASRGQGAGNYGYTF. Written as DNA, the CDR3 is TGTGCCAGCAGGGGACAGGGGGCCGGTAACTATGGCTACACCTTC.

The chain has TRBV7-9 and TRBJ1-5, with unresolved D. The CDR3 spans 16 residues. Between the trimmed V and J ends, which lost 5 bases and 0 bases, there was a span of 14 bases. Germline lookup yields CDR1 SEHNR and CDR2 FQNEAQ (reference sequence). As DNA, the CDR3 is TGTGCCAGCAGCCCCTTAGGAGGAGGTAGCAATCAGCCCCAGCATTTT. This gives the protein CASSPLGGGSNQPQHF.

The chain employs TRBV14 and TRBJ1-3; TRBD1 might be the D (6 bases). This CDR3 has 17 amino acids. Between the trimmed V and J ends, which lost 0 bases and 0 bases, there was a span of 12 bases. Germline CDR1 is SGHDN and CDR2 is FVKESK. The CDR3 sequence is CASSQDRGRGSGNTIYF. Here the CDR3 DNA reads TGTGCCAGCAGCCAAGACAGGGGAAGAGGCTCTGGAAACACCATATATTTT.

The chain uses TRBV6-5 and TRBJ1-2, with D perhaps matching TRBD1 (6 bases). The CDR3 consists of 14 residues. Germline lookup yields CDR1 MNHEY and CDR2 SVGAGI. The ends were cut back, 9 bases at V and 2 bases at J, with 16 bases in the middle. CDR3 protein: CASTGTPRNYGYTF. In nucleotides, the CDR3 is TGTGCCAGTACAGGGACGCCTCGCAACTATGGCTACACCTTC.

This chain joins TRBV6-1 and TRBJ1-2, with TRBD1 matching over 7 bases. V shed 3 bases, J shed 4 bases, and the junction held 5 bases outside the gene matches. Germline CDR1 MNHNS, CDR2 SASEGT. There are 14 residues in the CDR3. CDR3 coding DNA: TGTGCCAGCAGTGAGACCGGGACAGCCTATGGCTACACCTTC. Translating it yields CASSETGTAYGYTF.

The chain employs TRBV6-1 and TRBJ1-6, with D unresolved. V lost 2 bases, J lost 10 bases, and 12 bases lay in between. The CDR3 has 14 residues. Germline V gives CDR1 MNHNS, CDR2 SASEGT. CDR3 region: CASSERRVQSPLHF. CDR3 in DNA: TGTGCCAGCAGTGAAAGGAGGGTTCAATCACCCCTCCACTTT.

The J gene is TRBJ2-1, the V gene TRBV5-6; TRBD2 aligns across 8 bases. The CDR3 spans 14 residues. The germline CDR1 and CDR2 sequences are SGHDT and YYEEEE. V trimming: 1 base; J trimming: 7 bases; junction bases outside the gene matches: 4. The CDR3 DNA reads as TGTGCCAGCAGCTTGCCGGGACTAGGTAATGAGCAGTTCTTC. Residues: CASSLPGLGNEQFF.

This clone appeared once. J is TRBJ2-1 and V is TRBV10-2; TRBD2 aligns across 12 bases. The CDR3 length is 14 residues. With 7 bases clipped from V and 9 bases from J, the junction kept 7 bases outside the gene matches. Germline assignment: CDR1 WSHSY and CDR2 SAAADI. CDR3 DNA sequence: TGCGCCAGCAAGACTAGCGGGGGATTCGGTGAGCAGTTCTTC. Translated, it gives CASKTSGGFGEQFF.

V and J are TRBV7-2 and TRBJ1-6; the D gene is possibly TRBD1 (6 bases). The CDR3 is 15 amino acids. The ends were cut back, 5 bases at V and 9 bases at J, with 17 bases in the middle. Germline V CDR1 and CDR2: SGHTA, FQGNSA. CDR3 nucleotide sequence: TGTGCCAGCAGCGCAGGGGTCCGACTAACTTCACCCCTCCACTTT. Protein sequence: CASSAGVRLTSPLHF. Full variable domain (outside the CDR3, taken from reference TRBV7-2 and TRBJ1-6): GAGVSQSPSNKVTEKGKDVELRCDPISGHTALYWYRQSLGQGLEFLIYFQGNSAPDKSGLPSDRFSAERTGGSVSTLTIQRTQQEDSAVYLCASSAGVRLTSPLHFGNGTRLTVT.

The chain carries TRBV30 and TRBJ1-5, with D perhaps TRBD1 (6 bases). Germline lookup yields CDR1 GTSNPN and CDR2 SVGIG (reference sequence). The CDR3 covers 14 residues. V lost 4 bases, J lost 9 bases, and 19 bases lay in between. CDR3 sequence reads: CAWNKDSLLPPQHF. In nucleotides, the CDR3 is TGTGCCTGGAATAAGGACAGCCTATTACCGCCCCAGCATTTT. The variable domain in full, with the rest retrieved from reference TRBV30 and TRBJ1-5, is SQTIHQWPATLVQPVGSPLSLECTVEGTSNPNLYWYRQAAGRGLQLLFYSVGIGQISSEVPQNLSASRPQDRQFILSSKKLLLSDSGFYLCAWNKDSLLPPQHFGDGTRLSIL.

The chain uses TRBV14 and TRBJ2-1; D unclear. In germline, CDR1 is SGHDN, CDR2 FVKESK. V lost 0 bases, J lost 7 bases, and 7 bases lay in between. There are 13 residues in the CDR3. Here the CDR3 DNA reads TGTGCCAGCAGCCAAGATCTATGGAATGAGCAGTTCTTC. It yields the protein CASSQDLWNEQFF.

Here the CDR3 DNA reads TGCGCCAGCAGTGAGTCCGGCGGGGGGGGCTCCTACAATGAGCAGTTCTTC. Translating it yields CASSESGGGGSYNEQFF. The chain has TRBV10-1 and TRBJ2-1, with 9 bases lining up with TRBD2. V lost 0 bases and J lost 0; bases outside the gene matches: 3. The length of the CDR3 is 17 residues. Germline-derived CDR1 and CDR2 are WNHNN and SYGVQD (reference sequence).